The 10 T cell receptor beta chains in this list originate from one sample, sequenced in a study of blood T cell repertoires in COVID-19. Produced via immunoSEQ multiplex PCR; TCRdb's table is partial and in-frame only. Of about 190,000 clones in the sample, 65% to 80% were seen once. Sequencing was done on a sample of PBMCs or T cells enriched from blood (not recorded which). The origin of the receptors is a woman aged 50 to 60 with acute COVID-19.

This chain connects TRBV28 to TRBJ2-6; 7 nucleotides match TRBD1. Germline trimming cut 7 bases from V and 0 bases from J; bases unmatched to any gene: 6. Germline V CDR1 and CDR2: MDHEN, SYDVKM. The CDR3 extends over 16 amino acids. The chain's CDR3 is CASISPGGSGANVLTF. In DNA form, the CDR3 reads TGTGCCAGCATCTCCCCAGGGGGCTCTGGGGCCAACGTCCTGACTTTC.

The chain recombines TRBV7-2 with TRBJ1-5; D might be TRBD1 (5 bases). Trimming left V 4 bases short and J 4 bases short, with 14 bases between. Germline V gives CDR1 SGHTA, CDR2 FQGNSA. The CDR3 extends over 15 amino acids. The CDR3 protein is CASSSGGAANQPQHF. The CDR3 region has the DNA TGTGCCAGCAGCTCTGGCGGGGCCGCTAATCAGCCCCAGCATTTT.

The chain employs TRBV6-5 and TRBJ1-4; D gene unclear. The germline V and J ends were trimmed by 6 bases and 6 bases, with 8 bases remaining between them. CDR1 MNHEY and CDR2 SVGAGI come from the germline V gene. The CDR3 covers 12 residues. The CDR3 DNA is TGTGCCAGCAGCAGACTCTATGAAAAACTGTTTTTT. This translates into CASSRLYEKLFF.

There are a few counts of this clone. CDR3 sequence: CASSQGSGIMAGANVLTF. Here the CDR3 DNA reads TGCGCCAGCAGCCAAGGTTCCGGGATAATGGCTGGGGCCAACGTCCTGACTTTC. V gene TRBV4-3 combines with J gene TRBJ2-6, with a weak D call TRBD2 (5 bases). Deletions cut 1 base from V and 2 bases from J, with 15 bases between. The CDR3 is 18 amino acids. Germline loops: CDR1 LGHNA, CDR2 YSLEER.

The rearrangement joins TRBV6-2 or TRBV6-3 to TRBJ2-7; 7 bases match TRBD2. J was trimmed by 5 bases and V by 3 bases; bases with no gene match: 7. In germline, CDR1 is MNHEY, CDR2 SVGEGT. This CDR3 is 14 amino acids long. As DNA, the CDR3 is TGTGCCAGCAGTTATAAAGGGACTAACAACGAGCAGTACGTC. As protein: CASSYKGTNNEQYV.

V usage is TRBV14 and J usage is TRBJ2-1, with 12 bases lining up with TRBD2. This CDR3 region has 17 residues. The germline V gene encodes CDR1 SGHDN and CDR2 FVKESK. With 1 base clipped from V and 7 bases from J, the junction kept 8 bases outside the gene matches. The DNA for the CDR3 is TGTGCCAGCAGCCAAGTACTTCTAGCGGGGGGGTATAATGAGCAGTTCTTC. This sequence encodes CASSQVLLAGGYNEQFF.

This clone was counted between two and nine times. Written as DNA, the CDR3 is TGTGCCAGCAGTTCGGGGACAGGGGTGGGCTACACCTTC. Translation gives CASSSGTGVGYTF. The chain combines TRBV27 with TRBJ1-2; 10 nucleotides agree with TRBD1. Looked up from germline, CDR1 is MNHEY and CDR2 is SMNVEV (reference sequence). V lost 4 bases and J lost 8; bases outside the gene matches: 4. The CDR3 runs to 13 residues.

This chain joins TRBV5-8 and TRBJ1-1, with D tentatively TRBD1 (6 bases). The CDR3 spans 15 residues. Germline assignment: CDR1 SGHTS and CDR2 YDEGEE. The V end was cut by 4 bases, the J end by 5 bases, with 18 bases between. CDR3 residues: CASSGTGHLGTEAFF. CDR3 DNA sequence: TGTGCCAGCAGCGGAACAGGGCACCTAGGTACTGAAGCTTTCTTT.

This chain connects TRBV5-1 to TRBJ1-4; 7 positions match TRBD1. From germline, CDR1 is SGHRS and CDR2 YFSETQ. The trim removed 1 base at V and 8 bases at J, leaving 8 bases unmatched. The CDR3 consists of 15 residues. The CDR3 sequence: CASSLTGQQKEKLFF. The CDR3 DNA sequence: TGCGCCAGCAGCTTGACGGGACAGCAAAAAGAAAAACTGTTTTTT.

This clone appeared a few times. The J gene is TRBJ1-2, the V gene TRBV7-2; TRBD1 matches at 9 bases. The CDR3 sequence is 13 residues long. Germline V gene lookup returns CDR1 SGHTA and CDR2 FQGNSA. V lost 1 base, J lost 8 bases, and 2 bases stayed unmatched. The CDR3 protein is CASSLDRGQGYTF. Written as DNA, the CDR3 is TGTGCCAGCAGCTTAGACAGGGGGCAGGGCTACACCTTC.